This T cell receptor (beta chain) was documented in a study of blood T cell repertoires in COVID-19. The overall study: The samples span acute and convalescent COVID-19 from the United States, Italy and Spain. T cells, B-cell-depleted T cells, or PBMCs provided the cDNA or gDNA that served as material.

In the original workflow: It was from reference gene primer amplification that nucleated cell counts were estimated. The repertoire was sequenced with immunoSEQ multiplex PCR; TCRdb's copy has only in-frame clones and lacks some. V and J calls and clone size come straight from that table; D and trimming were deduced from the DNA. Of around 67,000 clones in the sample, approximately 89% were seen once. Trimming removed 0 bases at V and 0 bases at J, with 12 bases between. The length of the CDR3 is 16 residues. The germline gives CDR1 SGDLS, CDR2 YYNGEE. Sequencing was done on a sample of peripheral blood. This chain uses TRBV9 with TRBJ2-5, with D possibly being TRBD2 (6 bases). The origin of this receptor is a human donor in a cohort sampled during active COVID-19. The CDR3 DNA reads as TGTGCCAGCAGCGTAGGGGGGGAGGCGTACCAAGAGACCCAGTACTTC. Protein product: CASSVGGEAYQETQYF.